This is a list of T cell receptor beta chains from one sample in a study of cytomegalovirus exposure and HLA in healthy donors. Profiling relied on immunoSEQ multiplex PCR, and the TCRdb table lists in-frame clones only, not all of them. The sample includes around 140,000 clones, roughly 80% of them seen just once. The sequenced sample was PBMCs. The receptors derive from a man aged 40-49 years in good health and CMV-seronegative. Both conserved end residues are part of each CDR3. The D gene is left open where the match is weak. Size values are once, few and many counts, or a class for expanded clones, and some rows have none.

j_call: TRBJ1-1; d_call: TRBD1; v_call: TRBV7-9; clone_size: .; cdr3_nt: TGTGCCAGCAGCCCGACAGGGCCCACTGAAGCTTTCTTT; cdr3_aa: CASSPTGPTEAFF
j_call: TRBJ2-3; d_call: TRBD2; v_call: TRBV6-6; clone_size: few; cdr3_nt: TGTGCCAGCAGGACTAGCGGGGCCGATACGCAGTATTTT; cdr3_aa: CASRTSGADTQYF
j_call: TRBJ1-3; d_call: TRBD1; v_call: TRBV28; clone_size: .; cdr3_nt: TGTGCCAGCCATGAGGGGGCCACTCTCGGAAACACCATATATTTT; cdr3_aa: CASHEGATLGNTIYF
j_call: TRBJ2-7; d_call: .; v_call: TRBV29-1; clone_size: .; cdr3_nt: TGCAGCGTTTGGCAGGGGGGAAACTACGAGCAGTACTTC; cdr3_aa: CSVWQGGNYEQYF
j_call: TRBJ2-1; d_call: .; v_call: TRBV28; clone_size: .; cdr3_nt: TGTGCCAGCAGTTCCGCCGGGACTTCGTACAATGAGCAGTTCTTC; cdr3_aa: CASSSAGTSYNEQFF
j_call: TRBJ1-2; d_call: .; v_call: TRBV19; clone_size: .; cdr3_nt: TGTGCCAGTAGTATTTCGTCTGGAGGGTATGGCTACACCTTC; cdr3_aa: CASSISSGGYGYTF
j_call: TRBJ2-7; d_call: TRBD1; v_call: TRBV7-3; clone_size: .; cdr3_nt: TGTGCCAGCAGCTTACAGGACAGGGGTGGCCACGAGCAGTACTTC; cdr3_aa: CASSLQDRGGHEQYF
j_call: TRBJ1-5; d_call: TRBD1; v_call: TRBV5-6; clone_size: .; cdr3_nt: TGTGCCAGCAGCTTGCGACAGGGTTGGGATCAGCCCCAGCATTTT; cdr3_aa: CASSLRQGWDQPQHF
j_call: TRBJ1-2; d_call: .; v_call: TRBV4-3; clone_size: .; cdr3_nt: TGCGCCAGCAGCCAACAAGCTGACTATGGCTACACCTTC; cdr3_aa: CASSQQADYGYTF
j_call: TRBJ2-3; d_call: .; v_call: TRBV7-2; clone_size: .; cdr3_nt: TGTGCCAGCAGCCCGGGACTCGGGCGGGATACGCAGTATTTT; cdr3_aa: CASSPGLGRDTQYF
j_call: TRBJ1-3; d_call: .; v_call: TRBV7-6; clone_size: .; cdr3_nt: TGTGCCAGCAGCTTAGTTCTTGGAAACACCATATATTTT; cdr3_aa: CASSLVLGNTIYF
j_call: TRBJ1-3; d_call: .; v_call: TRBV28; clone_size: .; cdr3_nt: TGTGCCAGCAGGTCAGGAACGCTCTCTGGAAACACCATATATTTT; cdr3_aa: CASRSGTLSGNTIYF
j_call: TRBJ1-3; d_call: .; v_call: TRBV6-1; clone_size: .; cdr3_nt: TGTGCCAGCAGTGAGGGCTACACCATATATTTT; cdr3_aa: CASSEGYTIYF
j_call: TRBJ2-3; d_call: .; v_call: TRBV15; clone_size: few; cdr3_nt: TGTGCCACCAGCAAACAGGGTCCAGATACGCAGTATTTT; cdr3_aa: CATSKQGPDTQYF
j_call: TRBJ1-1; d_call: .; v_call: TRBV6-5; clone_size: .; cdr3_nt: TGTGCCAGCAGTTACTCGGGGCCTCGGGCTGAAGCTTTCTTT; cdr3_aa: CASSYSGPRAEAFF
j_call: TRBJ2-5; d_call: TRBD1; v_call: TRBV2; clone_size: .; cdr3_nt: TGTGCCAGCAACTTGGACAGGGGGCCCGAGACCCAGTACTTC; cdr3_aa: CASNLDRGPETQYF
j_call: TRBJ2-7; d_call: .; v_call: TRBV5-5; clone_size: .; cdr3_nt: TGTGCCAGCAGCTTCCCTACAGGGTTTGACTACGAGCAGTACTTC; cdr3_aa: CASSFPTGFDYEQYF
j_call: TRBJ2-5; d_call: .; v_call: TRBV7-6; clone_size: .; cdr3_nt: TGTGCCAGCAGCTCGACAGGTTTCGCAGAGACCCAGTACTTC; cdr3_aa: CASSSTGFAETQYF
j_call: TRBJ2-1; d_call: TRBD1; v_call: TRBV5-1; clone_size: once; cdr3_nt: TGCGCCAGCAGCTTGGCTCCGGACAGGGGGGACAATGAGCAGTTCTTC; cdr3_aa: CASSLAPDRGDNEQFF
j_call: TRBJ1-1; d_call: .; v_call: TRBV4-3; clone_size: few; cdr3_nt: TGCGCCAGCAGCCAAGACAGGGCGGACACTGAAGCTTTCTTT; cdr3_aa: CASSQDRADTEAFF
j_call: TRBJ1-5; d_call: TRBD1; v_call: TRBV9; clone_size: .; cdr3_nt: TGTGCCAGCAGCGTAGACAGGGGTTTTCAGCCCCAGCATTTT; cdr3_aa: CASSVDRGFQPQHF
j_call: TRBJ2-5; d_call: TRBD1; v_call: TRBV6-1; clone_size: .; cdr3_nt: TGTGCCAGCAGGTACAGGGGACAAGAGACCCAGTACTTC; cdr3_aa: CASRYRGQETQYF
j_call: TRBJ1-1; d_call: TRBD1; v_call: TRBV5-1; clone_size: .; cdr3_nt: TGCGCCAGCAGCTTGGGCAGGGGGCACAAGAATGCTGAAGCTTTCTTT; cdr3_aa: CASSLGRGHKNAEAFF
j_call: TRBJ2-2; d_call: TRBD2; v_call: TRBV7-2; clone_size: .; cdr3_nt: TGTGCCAGCAGTCCGGGGGGGCTTACCGGGGAGCTGTTTTTT; cdr3_aa: CASSPGGLTGELFF
j_call: TRBJ2-3; d_call: .; v_call: TRBV9; clone_size: .; cdr3_nt: TGTGCCAGCAGCGCAGGATGGGCAGATACGCAGTATTTT; cdr3_aa: CASSAGWADTQYF
j_call: TRBJ1-1; d_call: TRBD1; v_call: TRBV6-4; clone_size: .; cdr3_nt: TGTGCCAGCAGACAGGGGGATAGAGACACTGAAGCTTTCTTT; cdr3_aa: CASRQGDRDTEAFF
j_call: TRBJ1-5; d_call: .; v_call: TRBV28; clone_size: .; cdr3_nt: TGTGCCAGCAGTTCATCGGGGGGTCGAAGCAATCAGCCCCAGCATTTT; cdr3_aa: CASSSSGGRSNQPQHF
j_call: TRBJ2-6; d_call: .; v_call: TRBV14; clone_size: .; cdr3_nt: TGTGCCAGCAGCCCCCTTAGCTCTGGGGCCAACGTCCTGACTTTC; cdr3_aa: CASSPLSSGANVLTF
j_call: TRBJ1-5; d_call: .; v_call: TRBV5-6; clone_size: .; cdr3_nt: TGTGCCAGCAGCGTGACAGAAGGACACAATCAGCCCCAGCATTTT; cdr3_aa: CASSVTEGHNQPQHF
j_call: TRBJ2-1; d_call: .; v_call: TRBV5-1; clone_size: .; cdr3_nt: TGCGCCAGCAGCTTACCCAGTCTAGCGAATGAGCAGTTCTTC; cdr3_aa: CASSLPSLANEQFF
j_call: TRBJ2-7; d_call: .; v_call: TRBV5-4; clone_size: .; cdr3_nt: TGTGCCAGCAGCTTGGAGGCGGGGCGATCCTACGAGCAGTACTTC; cdr3_aa: CASSLEAGRSYEQYF
j_call: TRBJ1-1; d_call: .; v_call: TRBV5-6; clone_size: .; cdr3_nt: TGTGCCAGCAGCTTGGGTAGGGGCGCTGAAGCTTTCTTT; cdr3_aa: CASSLGRGAEAFF